The 24 T cell receptor beta chains below come from one sample, sequenced in a study of cytomegalovirus exposure and HLA in healthy donors. The PCR ran on 60 Vbeta and 13 Jbeta primers. Generated by immunoSEQ multiplex PCR, the TCRdb table keeps only in-frame clones and is missing some. The table lists approximately 130,000 clones, roughly 83% of them singletons, with less than 2% in the top ten. The sequenced sample consisted of PBMCs. Every receptor here comes from a man aged 35-49 years in good health and CMV-seronegative.

The chain couples TRBV7-2 to TRBJ1-1, with TRBD1 matching over 8 bases. This CDR3 has 16 amino acids. The germline gives CDR1 SGHTA, CDR2 FQGNSA. The junction had 6 bases not matched to a gene; V was cut back by 2 bases and J by 1 base. The DNA of the CDR3 is TGTGCCAGCAGCTTAATGGCAGGGGGCAGGAACACTGAAGCTTTCTTT. Amino acids: CASSLMAGGRNTEAFF.

This clone was counted once. The genes are TRBV4-3 and TRBJ2-1, with 10 nucleotides matching TRBD2. The CDR3 has 17 amino acids. J lost 4 bases, V lost 3 bases, and 9 bases had no gene match. The germline V gene has CDR1 LGHNA and CDR2 YSLEER. Written as DNA, the CDR3 is TGCGCCAGCAGCCAGGTCCGAACTAGCGGGGTTTACAATGAGCAGTTCTTC. The encoded protein is CASSQVRTSGVYNEQFF.

The table lists this clone with a few counts. V gene TRBV6-6 combines with J gene TRBJ1-1, with 7 bases aligning to TRBD1. From germline, CDR1 is MNHNY and CDR2 SVGAGI (reference sequence). CDR3 length: 15 residues. V was clipped by 9 bases and J by 7 bases; unmatched bases: 17. In DNA form, the CDR3 reads TGTGCCAGTGCTCCCGGGACAGCGGCGCCGAATGAAGCTTTCTTT. This codes for CASAPGTAAPNEAFF.

The chain couples TRBV28 to TRBJ1-1; TRBD1 might be the D (6 bases). Trimming pared 5 bases from V and 12 bases from J, leaving 16 bases between. The CDR3 runs to 12 residues. The germline V gene encodes CDR1 MDHEN and CDR2 SYDVKM. The CDR3 reads CASSPPGHFSFF. The CDR3 nucleotides are TGTGCCAGCAGTCCTCCGGGACATTTCTCTTTCTTT.

This sequence joins TRBV4-3 and TRBJ1-2, with D maybe TRBD1 (5 bases). Trimming removed 0 bases at V and 4 bases at J, with 9 bases between. Looked up from germline, CDR1 is LGHNA and CDR2 is YSLEER. This CDR3 comprises 14 residues. CDR3 nucleotide sequence: TGCGCCAGCAGCCAAGATCGGGGGGTCTATGGCTACACCTTC. This sequence encodes CASSQDRGVYGYTF.

This chain uses TRBV5-5 with TRBJ1-6, with a tentative D call TRBD1 (5 bases). V shed 0 bases and J shed 7 bases, with 17 bases lying between them. Germline CDR1 and CDR2: SGHKS and YYEKEE (reference sequence). This CDR3 contains 17 residues. The chain's CDR3 is CASSLDPPGWGNSPLHF. CDR3 nucleotides: TGTGCCAGCAGCTTGGACCCCCCAGGGTGGGGAAATTCACCCCTCCACTTT.

V and J are TRBV28 and TRBJ1-4; 9 bases agree with TRBD1. Germline lookup yields CDR1 MDHEN and CDR2 SYDVKM. J gave up 8 bases and V 6 bases, and 4 bases lay outside the gene matches. This CDR3 region has 13 residues. This chain's CDR3 is CASSRGTGEKLFF. CDR3 nucleotides: TGTGCCAGCAGCCGGGGGACAGGGGAAAAACTGTTTTTT.

This clone has only one observation. V usage is TRBV9 and J usage is TRBJ2-7; no firm D call. Trimming took 0 bases from V and 1 from J, leaving 8 bases between them. The CDR3 runs to 14 residues. CDR1 and CDR2 from the germline V gene are SGDLS and YYNGEE. CDR3 sequence: CASSVDYGSYEQYF. The CDR3 coding sequence is TGTGCCAGCAGCGTAGATTACGGTTCCTACGAGCAGTACTTC.

J is TRBJ2-7 and V is TRBV14; D uncertain. Germline V gives CDR1 SGHDN, CDR2 FVKESK. The CDR3 contains 14 residues. The ends were cut back, 0 bases at V and 6 bases at J, with 12 bases in the middle. CDR3 sequence (DNA): TGTGCCAGCAGCCAAGACCTAAGACAAGTCGAGCAGTACTTC. Translation gives CASSQDLRQVEQYF.

The chain couples TRBV7-2 to TRBJ2-1, with TRBD1 as a possible D gene (6 bases). Trimming removed 4 bases from V and 7 bases from J, with 11 bases in between. Germline CDR1 SGHTA, CDR2 FQGNSA. CDR3 size: 13 residues. The CDR3 DNA sequence: TGTGCCAGCAGCTCCACAGGGAGAAATGAGCAGTTCTTC. Translated, it gives CASSSTGRNEQFF.

The V and J genes are TRBV11-2 and TRBJ1-3; D uncertain. The CDR3 length is 13 residues. Germline CDR1 and CDR2: SGHAT and FQNNGV. Trimming took off 1 base at V and 10 bases at J, with 11 bases between the two ends. This CDR3 reads CASSLVPSGTIYF. For the CDR3, the DNA is TGTGCCAGCAGCTTAGTCCCCTCGGGTACCATATATTTT.

The rearrangement links TRBV7-9 to TRBJ2-5; 9 positions agree with TRBD2. V was pared by 1 base and J by 4 bases, with 4 bases of the junction left unmatched. The germline V gene has CDR1 SEHNR and CDR2 FQNEAQ (reference sequence). CDR3 length: 15 residues. The CDR3 bases are TGTGCCAGCAGCTTAGTGCGGGGGGGCCGAGAGACCCAGTACTTC. Translating it yields CASSLVRGGRETQYF. The whole variable domain, filled in from reference TRBV7-9 and TRBJ2-5, reads DTGVSQNPRHKITKRGQNVTFRCDPISEHNRLYWYRQTLGQGPEFLTYFQNEAQLEKSRLLSDRFSAERPKGSFSTLEIQRTEQGDSAMYLCASSLVRGGRETQYFGPGTRLLVL.

This clone has only a few counts. The V and J genes are TRBV5-1 and TRBJ1-2; D may be TRBD1 (5 bases). The CDR3 has 14 residues. V dropped 4 bases and J dropped 1 base, with 11 bases sitting between them. Germline loops: CDR1 SGHRS, CDR2 YFSETQ. CDR3 coding DNA: TGCGCCAGCAGCCCCACCCAGGGTAACTATGGCTACACCTTC. Translation gives CASSPTQGNYGYTF. The complete variable domain, with remaining parts taken from reference TRBV5-1 and TRBJ1-2, reads KAGVTQTPRYLIKTRGQQVTLSCSPISGHRSVSWYQQTPGQGLQFLFEYFSETQRNKGNFPGRFSGRQFSNSRSEMNVSTLELGDSALYLCASSPTQGNYGYTFGSGTRLTVV.

The V gene is TRBV4-3, the J gene TRBJ1-1; D is possibly TRBD1 (6 bases). The V end lost 0 bases, the J end lost 12 bases, and 17 bases lay between the germline ends. The CDR3 is 14 residues long. Germline V gene data show CDR1 as LGHNA and CDR2 as YSLEER. The CDR3 bases are TGCGCCAGCAGCCAAGATCGATTGCGACAGGCAACTTTCTTT. Residues: CASSQDRLRQATFF.

On this clone: Compared with germline, one end of the junction differs, possibly owing to a read error. This chain links TRBV7-7 with TRBJ2-5; 13 bases fit TRBD2. Germline CDR1 SSHAT, CDR2 FNYEAQ (reference sequence). CDR3 size: 16 residues. The CDR3, as DNA: TGTGCTAGCAGCAGCCGACTAGCGGGGGGAGTAGAGACCCAGTACTTC. It yields the protein CASSSRLAGGVETQYF.

The CDR3 spells CASSLETSRGNEQFF. The CDR3 nucleotides read TGTGCCAGCAGCTTGGAGACTAGTAGGGGCAATGAGCAGTTCTTC. The chain recombines TRBV5-8 with TRBJ2-1; D is possibly TRBD2 (6 bases). Per germline, CDR1 SGHTS and CDR2 YDEGEE. The CDR3 spans 15 residues. Trimming took off 0 bases at V and 6 bases at J, with 13 bases between the two ends.

This sequence joins TRBV7-2 and TRBJ1-4, with a tentative D call TRBD1 (5 bases). CDR1 is SGHTA, CDR2 FQGNSA, per germline. V gave up 3 bases and J gave up 7 bases, with 9 bases separating them. The CDR3 totals 13 residues. The CDR3 nucleotides read TGTGCCAGCAGCTTGGGGGGTCGTGAAAAACTGTTTTTT. The encoded protein is CASSLGGREKLFF.

In this sample, this clone turned up once. As DNA, the CDR3 is TGTGCCAGCAGTTACCCCGGGGGTGGAAGGACCGGGGAGCTGTTTTTT. Translation gives CASSYPGGGRTGELFF. The V and J genes are TRBV28 and TRBJ2-2; tentative D call: TRBD2 (6 bases). The CDR3 totals 16 residues. Germline V gene lookup returns CDR1 MDHEN and CDR2 SYDVKM. The V end lost 4 bases, the J end lost 5 bases, and 17 bases lay between the germline ends.

This rearrangement joins TRBV6-5 to TRBJ2-7; TRBD1 matches at 9 bases. The V gene end was trimmed by 2 bases and the J gene end by 0 bases; junction bases not matched to a gene: 2. Germline V gene sequence: CDR1 MNHEY, CDR2 SVGAGI. The CDR3 covers 15 residues. Written as DNA, the CDR3 is TGTGCCAGCAGTTACGGACAGGGGATCTCCTACGAGCAGTACTTC. This translates into CASSYGQGISYEQYF.

J is TRBJ2-5 and V is TRBV7-9; no firm D call. The CDR3 covers 14 residues. The V gene's germline CDR1 is SEHNR and CDR2 FQNEAQ (reference sequence). Trimming left V 1 base short and J 2 bases short, with 8 bases between. CDR3 nucleotides: TGTGCCAGCAGCTTAGTGACACGACAAGAGACCCAGTACTTC. Translation: CASSLVTRQETQYF.

V and J are TRBV10-1 and TRBJ1-1; D is ambiguous. V was shortened by 2 bases and J by 0 bases, with 7 bases between the two germline ends. Germline V lookup: CDR1 WNHNN, CDR2 SYGVQD (reference sequence). The CDR3 runs 14 residues. The CDR3 region is CASSEPQLNTEAFF. The CDR3 DNA reads as TGCGCCAGCAGTGAGCCACAGTTGAACACTGAAGCTTTCTTT.

V and J are TRBV2 and TRBJ2-5; TRBD2 aligns across 14 bases. V was clipped by 6 bases and J by 3 bases; unmatched bases: 6. The CDR3 is made up of 16 amino acids. The germline gives CDR1 SNHLY, CDR2 FYNNEI. The CDR3 loop reads CASSDQGLAGEETQYF. CDR3 in DNA: TGTGCCAGCAGCGACCAGGGACTAGCGGGAGAAGAGACCCAGTACTTC.

V gene TRBV2 combines with J gene TRBJ2-2, with D perhaps TRBD2 (6 bases). Germline lookup yields CDR1 SNHLY and CDR2 FYNNEI. The CDR3 is 16 residues long. V was cut by 6 bases and J by 5 bases, with 19 bases left in between. The CDR3 region has the DNA TGTGCCAGCAGGATGCTGGCAGGGCGGGGTACCGGGGAGCTGTTTTTT. It specifies CASRMLAGRGTGELFF.

The chain links TRBV7-2 to TRBJ2-3, with 8 bases matching TRBD1. J gave up 1 base and V 5 bases, and 2 bases lay outside the gene matches. Germline CDR1 is SGHTA and CDR2 is FQGNSA. The CDR3 has 14 amino acids. CDR3 region: CASSGQGRTDTQYF. The CDR3 DNA sequence: TGTGCCAGCAGCGGACAGGGCCGCACAGATACGCAGTATTTT. The variable domain in full, with the rest retrieved from reference TRBV7-2 and TRBJ2-3, is GAGVSQSPSNKVTEKGKDVELRCDPISGHTALYWYRQSLGQGLEFLIYFQGNSAPDKSGLPSDRFSAERTGGSVSTLTIQRTQQEDSAVYLCASSGQGRTDTQYFGPGTRLTVL.